The 26 T cell receptor beta chains listed next were all sequenced from one sample in a study of blood T cell repertoires in COVID-19 (dated by TCRdb to the early 2020s). Library preparation used the immunoSEQ multiplex PCR assay. The table comes from immuneACCESS by way of TCRdb, which keeps in-frame sequences with V and J called. Part of the clones is missing from these tables; in studies checked, under half for an unresolved V gene and the rest for unknown reasons. Here the sample has some 68,000 clones; 88% occur a single time. Roughly 2.4% of the sample belongs to the ten largest clones. Sequencing was done on a sample of peripheral blood. The source is a human donor in a cohort sampled during active COVID-19.

V is TRBV10-2 and J is TRBJ1-2, with TRBD1 identical over 8 bases. V lost 6 bases, J lost 1 base, and 4 bases stayed unmatched. Germline V gives CDR1 WSHSY, CDR2 SAAADI. This CDR3 region has 14 residues. CDR3 in DNA: TGCGCCAGCAGCCGACAGGGGTTTAACTATGGCTACACCTTC. It encodes CASSRQGFNYGYTF.

The rearrangement uses TRBV3-1 (or the pseudogene TRBV3-2) and TRBJ1-5; D remains ambiguous. V shed 1 base and J shed 5 bases, with 9 bases lying between them. Germline V lookup: CDR1 LGHDT, CDR2 YNNKEL (reference sequence). This CDR3 region has 14 residues. This CDR3 reads CASSQGPPYQPQHF. CDR3 nucleotide sequence: TGTGCCAGCAGCCAAGGGCCCCCGTATCAGCCCCAGCATTTT.

The table lists this clone with a count of one. The genes are TRBV19 and TRBJ2-1, with 7 bases that match TRBD1. The junction had 4 bases not matched to a gene; V was cut back by 3 bases and J by 2 bases. Per germline, CDR1 LNHDA and CDR2 SQIVND (reference sequence). The CDR3 extends over 15 amino acids. The CDR3 sequence: CASSIKGGAYNEQFF. Here the CDR3 DNA reads TGTGCCAGTAGTATCAAAGGGGGCGCCTACAATGAGCAGTTCTTC.

This CDR3 is CASSTPTSTPYEQYF. The CDR3 coding sequence is TGTGCCAGCAGCACCCCGACTAGTACCCCCTACGAGCAGTACTTC. V and J are TRBV11-3 and TRBJ2-7; D possibly corresponds to TRBD2 (6 bases). Trimming cost V 5 bases and J 2 bases, with 16 bases left between them. The CDR3 sequence is 15 residues long. In germline, CDR1 is SGHNT, CDR2 YENEEA. Together with reference TRBV11-3 and TRBJ2-7, the CDR3 gives the full variable domain: EAGVVQSPRYKIIEKKQPVAFWCNPISGHNTLYWYLQNLGQGPELLIRYENEEAVDDSQLPKDRFSAERLKGVDSTLKIQPAELGDSAVYLCASSTPTSTPYEQYFGPGTRLTVT.

The chain employs TRBV9 and TRBJ2-2; tentatively, D is TRBD1 (5 bases). In germline, CDR1 is SGDLS, CDR2 YYNGEE. V shed 4 bases and J shed 0 bases, with 10 bases lying between them. The CDR3 has 15 residues. The CDR3 bases are TGTGCCAGCAGCCAGGGCGGACCGAACACCGGGGAGCTGTTTTTT. As protein: CASSQGGPNTGELFF.

The table lists this clone with a count of one. The chain recombines TRBV5-1 with TRBJ1-6; weak D call: TRBD1 (6 bases). There are 15 residues in the CDR3. V was cut by 0 bases and J by 9 bases, with 13 bases left in between. CDR1 is SGHRS and CDR2 is YFSETQ in the germline V gene. CDR3 sequence: CASSLVQGLSSPLHF. The CDR3 DNA reads as TGCGCCAGCAGCTTGGTTCAGGGGTTGAGTTCACCCCTCCACTTT.

The rearrangement links TRBV11-2 to TRBJ1-1; D possibly corresponds to TRBD1 (5 bases). The germline CDR1 and CDR2 sequences are SGHAT and FQNNGV. V was cut by 5 bases and J by 0 bases, with 13 bases left in between. The CDR3 is 15 residues long. The CDR3 DNA reads TGTGCCAGCAGCCGAGCGGGACGGATGAACACTGAAGCTTTCTTT. Residues: CASSRAGRMNTEAFF.

This chain connects TRBV6-2 or TRBV6-3 to TRBJ1-3, with 12 nucleotides matching TRBD1. The CDR3 covers 19 residues. With V trimmed by 0 bases and J by 5 bases, 11 bases remained unmatched. Germline V gene data show CDR1 as MNHEY and CDR2 as SVGEGT. CDR3 sequence (DNA): TGTGCCAGCAGTTACTCCGCCGGGACAGGGGGCGCGAATAGAAACACCATATATTTT. Residues: CASSYSAGTGGANRNTIYF.

Only one count was recorded for this clone. The CDR3 loop is CASSSGQGARYGYTF. CDR3 in DNA: TGTGCCAGCAGTTCTGGACAGGGGGCTAGGTATGGCTACACCTTC. The rearrangement uses TRBV28 and TRBJ1-2; 11 nucleotides agree with TRBD1. This CDR3 comprises 15 residues. With 4 bases clipped from V and 5 bases from J, the junction kept 6 bases outside the gene matches. In germline, CDR1 is MDHEN, CDR2 SYDVKM.

The CDR3 DNA sequence: TGTGCCAGCAGCACTAGCAGTTCTAGCACAGATACGCAGTATTTT. Amino acid sequence: CASSTSSSSTDTQYF. The gene calls are TRBV28 and TRBJ2-3, with D maybe TRBD2 (6 bases). Germline values: CDR1 MDHEN, CDR2 SYDVKM. This CDR3 contains 15 residues. Trimming pared 6 bases from V and 0 bases from J, leaving 13 bases between.

The chain is built from TRBV4-3 and TRBJ1-4, with 10 bases lining up with TRBD1. Germline lookup yields CDR1 LGHNA and CDR2 YSLEER. The CDR3 is 16 amino acids. The trim removed 4 bases at V and 6 bases at J, leaving 8 bases unmatched. The CDR3 DNA reads as TGCGCCAGCAGCCCGGGACAGGGGCTCTGGGATGAAAAACTGTTTTTT. Its translation: CASSPGQGLWDEKLFF.

The genes are TRBV24-1 and TRBJ2-2; D is possibly TRBD1 (5 bases). Germline V gives CDR1 KGHDR, CDR2 SFDVKD. The CDR3 totals 13 residues. V shed 7 bases and J shed 3 bases, with 8 bases lying between them. DNA for the CDR3: TGTGCCACCAGGACAGCCGACACCGGGGAGCTGTTTTTT. Amino acid sequence: CATRTADTGELFF.

The chain is built from TRBV28 and TRBJ1-6, with D perhaps TRBD1 (5 bases). This CDR3 spans 13 amino acids. The germline V and J ends were trimmed by 3 bases and 8 bases, with 8 bases remaining between them. Per the germline V gene, CDR1 is MDHEN and CDR2 is SYDVKM. The CDR3 spells CASSLTADSPLHF. Written as DNA, the CDR3 is TGTGCCAGCAGTTTGACAGCTGATTCACCCCTCCACTTT.

V usage is TRBV4-1 and J usage is TRBJ1-2; D is possibly TRBD1 (5 bases). The V and J ends lost 2 bases and 4 bases respectively, with 17 bases between them. Germline loops: CDR1 MGHRA, CDR2 YSYEKL. The CDR3 has 16 amino acids. CDR3 DNA sequence: TGCGCCAGCAGCCAAACCCCAGGGATTGGAAGCTATGGCTACACCTTC. Protein: CASSQTPGIGSYGYTF.

This clone was seen just once. The chain links TRBV7-2 to TRBJ1-5, with a tentative D call TRBD1 (5 bases). CDR1 and CDR2 (germline): SGHTA, FQGNSA. V lost 1 base, J lost 4 bases, and 14 bases lay in between. The CDR3 has 16 residues. For the CDR3, the DNA is TGTGCCAGCAGCTTAGTAAGTACGCGGGGGAATCAGCCCCAGCATTTT. Its protein is CASSLVSTRGNQPQHF. Variable domain in full (rest from reference TRBV7-2 and TRBJ1-5): GAGVSQSPSNKVTEKGKDVELRCDPISGHTALYWYRQSLGQGLEFLIYFQGNSAPDKSGLPSDRFSAERTGGSVSTLTIQRTQQEDSAVYLCASSLVSTRGNQPQHFGDGTRLSIL.

The sample holds a few counts of this clone. The rearrangement uses TRBV6-1 and TRBJ2-4, with 7 bases identical to TRBD1. J was trimmed by 0 bases and V by 2 bases; bases with no gene match: 4. This CDR3 contains 16 residues. Germline CDR1 is MNHNS and CDR2 is SASEGT. The CDR3 sequence is CASSEQAGGAKNIQYF. The CDR3 coding sequence is TGTGCCAGCAGTGAACAGGCAGGGGGAGCCAAAAACATTCAGTACTTC.

This clone showed up just once. The V call is TRBV7-9, the J call TRBJ1-5; 8 bases match TRBD1. The CDR3 loop spans 14 amino acids. Germline CDR1 SEHNR, CDR2 FQNEAQ (reference sequence). The V and J ends lost 4 bases and 7 bases, in that order; junction bases with no gene match: 6. The CDR3 loop reads CASSSGGAGQPQHF. The CDR3 DNA reads as TGTGCCAGCAGCTCAGGGGGCGCCGGGCAGCCCCAGCATTTT.

The chain recombines TRBV30 with TRBJ2-2, with a possible D match to TRBD1 (6 bases). Germline V CDR1 and CDR2: GTSNPN, SVGIG (reference sequence). CDR3 length: 15 amino acids. The germline V and J ends were trimmed by 2 bases and 5 bases, with 15 bases remaining between them. The chain's CDR3 is CAWSLNHRDTGELFF. CDR3 DNA sequence: TGTGCCTGGAGTCTAAATCACAGGGATACCGGGGAGCTGTTTTTT.

This clone was detected once. The chain links TRBV13 to TRBJ2-7, with D maybe TRBD1 (7 bases). The CDR3 consists of 16 residues. Germline V lookup: CDR1 PRHDT, CDR2 FYEKMQ (reference sequence). V was trimmed by 4 bases and J by 1 base, leaving 17 bases between them. The CDR3 bases are TGTGCCAGCAGCTCCCTCGGGGGACAGCTATCCTACGAGCAGTACTTC. Translating gives CASSSLGGQLSYEQYF. Supplemented by reference TRBV13 and TRBJ2-7, the full variable domain reads AAGVIQSPRHLIKEKRETATLKCYPIPRHDTVYWYQQGPGQDPQFLISFYEKMQSDKGSIPDRFSAQQFSDYHSELNMSSLELGDSALYFCASSSLGGQLSYEQYFGPGTRLTVT.

The V call is TRBV2, the J call TRBJ2-7; 8 bases match TRBD1. The germline gives CDR1 SNHLY, CDR2 FYNNEI. V gave up 5 bases and J gave up 4 bases; unmatched junction bases: 7. The CDR3 runs to 14 residues. The CDR3: CASSTQGAEYEQYF. CDR3 nucleotide sequence: TGTGCCAGCAGTACGCAGGGGGCGGAATACGAGCAGTACTTC.

The CDR3 loop reads CASSFEGMNTEAFF. CDR3 nucleotides: TGTGCCAGCAGCTTCGAGGGAATGAACACTGAAGCTTTCTTT. The chain joins TRBV11-2 to TRBJ1-1, with unresolved D. The CDR3 sequence is 14 residues long. Germline CDR1 reads SGHAT; CDR2 reads FQNNGV. Trimming cost V 3 bases and J 0 bases, with 8 bases left between them.

The chain recombines TRBV28 with TRBJ2-5; 7 bases fit TRBD1. V lost 2 bases and J lost 7; bases outside the gene matches: 4. Germline CDR1 MDHEN, CDR2 SYDVKM. The CDR3 is 13 residues long. The CDR3: CASSLRGPGTQYF. Written as DNA, the CDR3 is TGTGCCAGCAGTTTAAGGGGGCCAGGGACCCAGTACTTC.

This clone appeared a single time. The V gene is TRBV19, the J gene TRBJ1-4, with D possibly TRBD1 on 5 matching bases. The CDR3 runs to 14 residues. CDR1 is LNHDA, CDR2 SQIVND, per germline (reference sequence). V gave up 3 bases and J gave up 9 bases, with 14 bases separating them. CDR3 DNA: TGTGCCAGTAGTATTGGAGACAGAATCCAAAAACTGTTTTTT. Translated, it gives CASSIGDRIQKLFF.

This clone was recorded a few times. V is TRBV5-1 and J is TRBJ2-7, with 10 positions matching TRBD1. CDR3 length: 14 amino acids. Germline V gene lookup returns CDR1 SGHRS and CDR2 YFSETQ. V dropped 0 bases and J dropped 8; count of bases not matched to a gene: 5. The CDR3 DNA is TGCGCCAGCAGCTTGGGGACAGGGGGGGAGCAGCAGTACTTC. Translation: CASSLGTGGEQQYF.

This sequence joins TRBV4-2 and TRBJ1-1; unclear D gene. V was cut by 4 bases and J by 3 bases, with 15 bases left in between. Germline lookup yields CDR1 LGHNA and CDR2 YNFKEQ. The CDR3 extends over 15 amino acids. CDR3 sequence: CASSPVSLGDTEAFF. Written as DNA, the CDR3 is TGTGCCAGCAGCCCAGTTTCACTAGGTGACACTGAAGCTTTCTTT.

The CDR3: CATSPRGIATSSYNEQFF. CDR3 nucleotide sequence: TGTGCCACCAGTCCGAGGGGGATTGCCACCTCCTCCTACAATGAGCAGTTCTTC. This chain joins TRBV15 and TRBJ2-1; D possibly corresponds to TRBD1 (6 bases). With 6 bases removed from V and 0 bases from J, the gap between germline ends came to 21 bases. The V gene's germline CDR1 is LNHNV and CDR2 YYDKDF (reference sequence). The CDR3 is 18 amino acids.